This TCR beta chain was captured by sequencing in a study of technical replicates of blood from a few donors. Deletions cut 3 bases from V and 4 bases from J, with 10 bases between. Germline lookup yields CDR1 SNHLY and CDR2 FYNNEI. The CDR3 loop spans 14 amino acids. Clones were sequenced by immunoSEQ multiplex PCR, and TCRdb holds only the in-frame ones, with some missing. In the table there are 40,000 to 60,000 clones, 80% to 95% of which are singletons. The sequence derives from a human donor in good health. Some clones in this sample may be carry-over from other donors' samples. Material for sequencing was PBMCs. The chain uses TRBV2 and TRBJ2-1; D is perhaps TRBD2 (5 bases). CDR3: CASSDYGDYNEQFF. Here the CDR3 DNA reads TGTGCCAGCAGTGATTACGGGGATTACAATGAGCAGTTCTTC.